The rows below give T cell receptor beta chains drawn from one sample of a study of blood T cell repertoires in COVID-19. The protocol was immunoSEQ multiplex PCR, while the TCRdb copy is restricted to in-frame clones and leaves out a portion. The repertoire includes under 300,000 clones, around 86% of them detected once, and less than 4.5% sits in the top ten. The sample taken for sequencing was peripheral blood. These receptors originate from a young man with active or convalescent COVID-19. The CDR3 runs from the conserved cysteine through the conserved F or W. A D gene is named only where the DNA matches it firmly. Clone sizes are given selectively: once, few, many, or a class where the clone is expanded.

clone size	D gene	V gene	J gene	CDR3 protein	CDR3 DNA
NA	TRBD2	TRBV5-1	TRBJ2-3	CASSLVGTSVDTQYF	TGCGCCAGCAGCTTGGTTGGGACTAGCGTAGATACGCAGTATTTT
NA	TRBD2	TRBV3-1/TRBV3-2	TRBJ2-1	CASCTTSGANEQFF	TGTGCCAGCTGCACCACTAGCGGGGCTAATGAGCAGTTCTTC
once	NA	TRBV27	TRBJ2-1	CASSLGLYNEQFF	TGTGCCAGCAGTTTGGGACTTTACAATGAGCAGTTCTTC
NA	NA	TRBV7-2	TRBJ1-5	CASSLVLQGPQHF	TGTGCCAGCAGCTTAGTCCTCCAGGGGCCCCAGCATTTT
NA	TRBD1	TRBV6-6	TRBJ1-2	CASSGDRAYGYTF	TGTGCCAGCAGTGGCGACAGGGCCTATGGCTACACCTTC
NA	NA	TRBV11-2	TRBJ1-2	CASSPGVVRGYTF	TGTGCCAGCAGCCCCGGAGTCGTGAGGGGCTACACCTTC
once	TRBD1	TRBV19	TRBJ2-6	CASTNRGRGTGANVLTF	TGTGCCAGTACGAACAGGGGGCGTGGTACTGGGGCCAACGTCCTGACTTTC
NA	NA	TRBV28	TRBJ1-2	CASSLTGGNGYTF	TGTGCCAGCAGTTTAACAGGAGGGAATGGCTACACCTTC
NA	TRBD1	TRBV30	TRBJ2-7	CAWSVGTGGEQYF	TGTGCCTGGAGTGTGGGGACAGGGGGCGAGCAGTACTTC
NA	NA	TRBV3-1/TRBV3-2	TRBJ2-6	CASSRTWEAVGANVLTF	TGTGCCAGCAGCCGGACGTGGGAGGCGGTTGGGGCCAACGTCCTGACTTTC
NA	NA	TRBV5-5	TRBJ1-2	CASSLGYSYGYTF	TGTGCCAGCAGCTTGGGGTATAGCTATGGCTACACCTTC
NA	NA	TRBV29-1	TRBJ1-2	CSVPERGGYTF	TGCAGCGTTCCCGAGAGAGGGGGCTACACCTTC
NA	NA	TRBV7-2	TRBJ2-7	CASSWDSGSYEQYF	TGTGCCAGCAGCTGGGACTCAGGTAGCTACGAGCAGTACTTC
NA	NA	TRBV5-4	TRBJ2-2	CASSLDAGLTGELFF	TGTGCCAGCAGCTTGGACGCGGGGTTGACCGGGGAGCTGTTTTTT
NA	NA	TRBV7-9	TRBJ2-7	CASSSGREKGYEQYF	TGTGCCAGCAGCAGCGGCCGGGAGAAGGGCTACGAGCAGTACTTC
NA	NA	TRBV19	TRBJ1-3	CASSMSQINTIYF	TGTGCCAGTAGTATGTCGCAGATAAACACCATATATTTT
NA	NA	TRBV7-9	TRBJ1-3	CASSWIGGVESGNTIYF	TGTGCCAGCAGCTGGATAGGGGGGGTCGAGTCTGGAAACACCATATATTTT
NA	NA	TRBV6-5	TRBJ1-5	CASSWEDFSNQPQHF	TGTGCCAGTTCCTGGGAGGATTTTAGCAATCAGCCCCAGCATTTT
NA	TRBD1	TRBV7-9	TRBJ1-2	CASSGQGDYGYTF	TGTGCCAGCAGCGGACAGGGGGACTATGGCTACACCTTC
NA	NA	TRBV11-3	TRBJ2-7	CASSLEDDYSLSPPYEQYF	TGTGCCAGCAGCTTAGAGGACGACTACAGCCTTTCCCCCCCCTACGAGCAGTACTTC
NA	NA	TRBV5-1	TRBJ1-1	CASSLAGENTEAFF	TGCGCCAGCAGCTTGGCAGGGGAGAACACTGAAGCTTTCTTT
NA	TRBD1	TRBV28	TRBJ1-5	CASSLGTGANQPQHF	TGTGCCAGCAGTTTAGGGACAGGGGCCAATCAGCCCCAGCATTTT
NA	NA	TRBV4-3	TRBJ1-2	CASSHVSRDYGYTF	TGCGCCAGCAGCCACGTTAGCAGGGACTATGGCTACACCTTC
NA	NA	TRBV7-2	TRBJ2-4	CASSLISNIQYF	TGTGCCAGCAGCTTAATCTCAAACATTCAGTACTTC
NA	NA	TRBV2	TRBJ1-6	CASMSGLGNSPLHF	TGTGCCAGCATGTCGGGTCTTGGGAATTCACCCCTCCACTTT
NA	TRBD1	TRBV10-3	TRBJ1-1	CAIRGTGENTEAFF	TGTGCCATCAGGGGGACAGGAGAGAACACTGAAGCTTTCTTT
NA	NA	TRBV5-1	TRBJ1-2	CASSSSYRGYTF	TGCGCCAGCAGCTCCAGTTATCGTGGCTACACCTTC
NA	NA	TRBV10-3	TRBJ1-2	CAISSSEINYGYTF	TGTGCCATCAGTTCCAGCGAGATTAACTATGGCTACACCTTC
NA	NA	TRBV5-5	TRBJ1-5	CASSNEAGNQPQHF	TGTGCCAGCAGCAACGAAGCGGGCAATCAGCCCCAGCATTTT
NA	TRBD2	TRBV5-6	TRBJ2-4	CASSFMSQREVDIQYF	TGTGCCAGCAGCTTTATGAGTCAGCGGGAGGTTGACATTCAGTACTTC
NA	NA	TRBV4-1	TRBJ1-5	CASSQVRGMPTGQPQHF	TGCGCCAGCAGCCAAGTCCGCGGTATGCCCACAGGTCAGCCCCAGCATTTT
NA	TRBD1	TRBV19	TRBJ2-7	CASSSRQGETREQYF	TGTGCCAGTAGTTCCCGACAGGGGGAGACGAGGGAGCAGTACTTC
NA	NA	TRBV4-1	TRBJ1-4	CASSQEGRVLGKLFF	TGCGCCAGCAGCCAAGAAGGCAGGGTTTTGGGGAAACTGTTTTTT
NA	TRBD1	TRBV24-1	TRBJ2-7	CATSDSQGAYEQYF	TGTGCCACCAGTGATTCTCAGGGGGCTTACGAGCAGTACTTC
NA	TRBD1	TRBV5-1	TRBJ1-6	CASKRNGDSNSPLHF	TGCGCCAGCAAAAGAAACGGGGACAGCAATTCACCCCTCCACTTT
NA	NA	TRBV7-9	TRBJ2-5	CASSFGQTAQETQYF	TGTGCCAGCAGCTTCGGCCAGACAGCCCAAGAGACCCAGTACTTC
few	NA	TRBV28	TRBJ1-2	CASSSLPRPGGHYGYTF	TGTGCCAGCAGTTCGCTTCCCAGACCGGGGGGTCACTATGGCTACACCTTC
NA	NA	TRBV29-1	TRBJ1-2	CSVESAGRGGGYTF	TGCAGCGTTGAATCCGCAGGGAGAGGGGGTGGCTACACCTTC
NA	TRBD2	TRBV5-1	TRBJ2-7	CASNLESGDLQYF	TGCGCCAGCAACCTCGAAAGCGGGGATCTGCAGTACTTC
NA	NA	TRBV3-1/TRBV3-2	TRBJ2-7	CASSPGVDYEQYF	TGTGCCAGCAGCCCAGGCGTAGACTACGAGCAGTACTTC
NA	TRBD2	TRBV13	TRBJ2-5	CASSLVTSGGGETQYF	TGTGCCAGCAGCTTAGTGACTAGCGGGGGAGGTGAGACCCAGTACTTC
NA	TRBD2	TRBV3-1/TRBV3-2	TRBJ2-6	CASSQEQREGQLAGANVLTF	TGTGCCAGCAGCCAAGAACAGCGGGAGGGCCAACTTGCTGGGGCCAACGTCCTGACTTTC
NA	NA	TRBV14	TRBJ2-1	CASSQIYGSNEQFF	TGTGCCAGCAGCCAGATATACGGGAGCAATGAGCAGTTCTTC
few	NA	TRBV10-3	TRBJ2-7	CAISTQGYEQYF	TGTGCCATCAGTACTCAGGGTTACGAGCAGTACTTC
NA	NA	TRBV10-3	TRBJ1-3	CAISADRYSGNTIYF	TGTGCCATCAGTGCCGACAGATATTCTGGAAACACCATATATTTT
NA	NA	TRBV5-1	TRBJ1-4	CASSQGAANEKLFF	TGCGCCAGCAGCCAAGGGGCAGCTAATGAAAAACTGTTTTTT
NA	TRBD2	TRBV12-5	TRBJ2-1	CASGLDWTSGYNEQFF	TGTGCTAGTGGTTTGGACTGGACTAGCGGTTACAATGAGCAGTTCTTC
NA	TRBD2	TRBV4-2	TRBJ2-7	CASSLADTLAGAHEQYF	TGTGCCAGCAGCCTGGCCGACACTCTAGCGGGAGCGCACGAGCAGTACTTC
NA	NA	TRBV7-6	TRBJ1-5	CASSFQSGDNNQPQHF	TGTGCCAGCAGCTTTCAGAGCGGGGACAATAATCAGCCCCAGCATTTT
NA	NA	TRBV5-1	TRBJ1-1	CASSLHRENTEAFF	TGCGCCAGCAGCTTGCACCGGGAGAACACTGAAGCTTTCTTT
NA	NA	TRBV28	TRBJ1-4	CASSQRGEKLFF	TGTGCCAGCAGCCAACGAGGGGAAAAACTGTTTTTT
NA	TRBD2	TRBV6-5	TRBJ2-1	CASRASGNEQFF	TGTGCCAGCCGCGCTAGCGGCAATGAGCAGTTCTTC
NA	NA	TRBV3-1/TRBV3-2	TRBJ1-2	CASSPLSRGGGYGYTF	TGTGCCAGCAGCCCGCTTTCCCGGGGGGGCGGCTATGGCTACACCTTC